This TCR beta chain was retrieved from a study of response to subunit inactivated influenza vaccine. Broader study findings: That few new T cells are recruited by each seasonal influenza vaccination was the authors' suggestion.

About this clonotype itself: The antigen is undetermined.

Via MiXCR, TCRdb re-called the RT-PCR reads, giving one row per CDR3 protein. This table has fewer than 800,000 distinct CDR3 sequences, approximately 14% appearing once. The TCR originated in a man in his fifties or sixties who received an inactivated influenza vaccine. The sample was PBMCs from blood, taken 11 to 12 days after vaccination.

CDR3 sequence: CASSLWAASTDTQYF. Written as DNA, the CDR3 is TGTGCCAGCAGTTTATGGGCAGCTAGCACAGATACGCAGTATTTT. The V gene is TRBV28, the J gene TRBJ2-3; unclear D gene. The ends were cut back, 0 bases at V and 0 bases at J, with 7 bases in the middle. Germline lookup yields CDR1 MDHEN and CDR2 SYDVKM. This CDR3 is built from 15 residues.